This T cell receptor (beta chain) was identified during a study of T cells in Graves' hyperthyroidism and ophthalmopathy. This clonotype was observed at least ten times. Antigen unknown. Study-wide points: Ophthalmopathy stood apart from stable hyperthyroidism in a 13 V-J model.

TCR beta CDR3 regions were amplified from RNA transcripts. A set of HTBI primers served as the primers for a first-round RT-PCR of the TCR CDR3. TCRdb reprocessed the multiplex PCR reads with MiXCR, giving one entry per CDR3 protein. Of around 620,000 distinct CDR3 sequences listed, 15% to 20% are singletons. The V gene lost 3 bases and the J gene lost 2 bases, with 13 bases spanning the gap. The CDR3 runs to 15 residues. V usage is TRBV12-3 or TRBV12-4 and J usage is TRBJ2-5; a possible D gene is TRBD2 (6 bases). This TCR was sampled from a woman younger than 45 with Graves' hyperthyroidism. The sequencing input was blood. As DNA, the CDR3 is TGTGCCAGCAGTTTGGGGATGGGGGGTCAAGAGACCCAGTACTTC. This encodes CASSLGMGGQETQYF.